The TCR beta chain under discussion was sequenced for a study of cytomegalovirus exposure and HLA in healthy donors. Study-level findings and limits: Per a prior analysis, the majority of TCR beta V segments were productive roughly 90% or roughly 30% of the time. Across donors, presence/absence analyses took sequencing depth to be roughly uniform. A later analysis linked a missense DCLRE1C variant to TCR beta V- and J-gene trimming.

In the case of this clone: Its antigen is not identified.

The study ran its PCR with 60 Vbeta and 13 Jbeta primers. Profiled with immunoSEQ multiplex PCR; TCRdb holds only in-frame clones, not every one. The table shows roughly 120,000 clones, with around 10% occurring only once. This CDR3 is 15 amino acids long. The V segment lost 2 bases and the J segment 8 bases; nucleotides outside the gene matches: 8. The germline gives CDR1 MNHEY, CDR2 SMNVEV (reference sequence). The sequencing input was PBMCs. V is TRBV27 and J is TRBJ1-4, with 7 bases aligning to TRBD1. The sequence was collected from a man aged 25-40 years in good health and CMV-seronegative. CDR3 in amino acids: CASSLTTGKWEKLFF. Here the CDR3 DNA reads TGTGCCAGCAGTTTAACGACAGGGAAGTGGGAAAAACTGTTTTTT.